The entry that follows covers one TCR beta chain sequence. Its antigen is currently unknown. This record belongs to a study of T cell responses to AZD1222 COVID-19 vaccine. Study information: Analyses pooled second doses at about 4 or about 12 weeks. General study results and limits: Spike-specific TCR breadth and depth both grew after two AZD1222 doses.

Sequenced by immunoSEQ multiplex PCR; TCRdb stores in-frame clones only, minus some. The data hold around 58,000 clones, with approximately 79% observed a single time. CDR1 and CDR2 from the germline V gene are SGHRS and YFSETQ. This CDR3 spans 14 amino acids. With 4 bases removed from V and 1 base from J, the gap between germline ends came to 11 bases. The chain uses TRBV5-1 and TRBJ1-1; perhaps TRBD1 as D (5 bases). This receptor was obtained from an adult in good health. The material sequenced was peripheral blood, taken on day 0 of AZD1222 vaccination. CDR3 sequence: CASSPSQGNTEAFF. Written as DNA, the CDR3 is TGCGCCAGCAGCCCCTCGCAGGGGAACACTGAAGCTTTCTTT.